This T cell receptor (beta chain) was documented in a study of OX40 agonist ivuxolimab in advanced cancers. Germline loops: CDR1 SNHLY, CDR2 FYNNEI. V lost 7 bases and J 3 bases, leaving 7 bases between the germline ends. The CDR3 has 11 residues. Sequencing used immunoSEQ multiplex PCR; TCRdb keeps in-frame clones, though not all of them. The sample lists tens of thousands of clones, around 90% seen once, with around 6.5% in the top ten. This sequence originates from an adult with an advanced solid tumor such as melanoma, head and neck, liver or kidney cancer. The sequences come from CD4+ or CD8+ T cells sorted from blood, collected in a trial of the OX40 agonist ivuxolimab. The chain uses TRBV2 and TRBJ2-7; no clear D gene. In DNA, the CDR3 is TGTGCCAGCAAAGAAGGCTACGAGCAGTACTTC. It translates to CASKEGYEQYF.